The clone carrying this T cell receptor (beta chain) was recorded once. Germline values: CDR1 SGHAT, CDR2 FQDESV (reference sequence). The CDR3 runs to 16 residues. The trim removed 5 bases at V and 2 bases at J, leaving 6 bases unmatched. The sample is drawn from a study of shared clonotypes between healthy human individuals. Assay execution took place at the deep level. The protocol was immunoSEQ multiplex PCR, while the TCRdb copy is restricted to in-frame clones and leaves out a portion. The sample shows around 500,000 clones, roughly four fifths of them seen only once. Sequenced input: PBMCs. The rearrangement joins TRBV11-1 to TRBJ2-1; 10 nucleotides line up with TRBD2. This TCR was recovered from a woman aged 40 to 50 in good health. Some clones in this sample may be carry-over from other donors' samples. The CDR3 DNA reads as TGTGCCAGCAGCCGGTCCCTAGCGGGAGCCTACAATGAGCAGTTCTTC. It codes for CASSRSLAGAYNEQFF. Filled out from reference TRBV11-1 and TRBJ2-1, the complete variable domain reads EAEVAQSPRYKITEKSQAVAFWCDPISGHATLYWYRQILGQGPELLVQFQDESVVDDSQLPKDRFSAERLKGVDSTLKIQPAELGDSAMYLCASSRSLAGAYNEQFFGPGTRLTVL.